This T cell receptor (delta chain) was retrieved from a study of γδ T cells in repeated Plasmodium falciparum infection. Study background: Each infection was followed by sampling at 21 days, plus baseline and some pre-infection draws.

This clone was detected only a few times. TCRdb has a much larger clone's protein, which differs at residue 9 from the translation of this DNA, likely because of a read error; what is shown is the protein translated from the DNA. Gammadelta T cells were flow-sorted from PBMC into Vgamma9/Vdelta2+ and Vdelta2-negative populations for bulk analysis. The germline V and J ends were trimmed by 2 bases and 0 bases, with 19 bases remaining between them. CDR3 size: 16 residues. From germline, CDR1 is TVYSNPD and CDR2 GDNSRS (reference sequence). TRG and TRD sequences were obtained from every sorted gammadelta sample. TCRdb reapplied CATT to the multiplex PCR reads. In the table there are around 89,000 delta-chain clones, 1.4% to 1.5% of which are singletons.

The chain has TRDV3 and TRDJ1, with TRDD2 as a possible D gene (5 bases). Since TCRdb gives no J gene, matching the DNA to germline was used here to assign it. The sequencing sample was made of gamma-delta T cells from blood. The source is a pool of human donors (malaria-infected and uninfected, not separated). CDR3 residues: CAFLRGVPLYTDKLIF. The CDR3 DNA reads as TGTGCCTTTCTCCGAGGGGTTCCTCTTTACACCGATAAACTCATCTTT. The complete variable domain, with remaining parts taken from reference TRDV3 and TRDJ1, reads CDKVTQSSPDQTVASGSEVVLLCTYDTVYSNPDLFWYRIRPDYSFQFVFYGDNSRSEGADFTQGRFSVKHILTQKAFHLVISPVRTEDSATYYCAFLRGVPLYTDKLIFGKGTRVTVEP.